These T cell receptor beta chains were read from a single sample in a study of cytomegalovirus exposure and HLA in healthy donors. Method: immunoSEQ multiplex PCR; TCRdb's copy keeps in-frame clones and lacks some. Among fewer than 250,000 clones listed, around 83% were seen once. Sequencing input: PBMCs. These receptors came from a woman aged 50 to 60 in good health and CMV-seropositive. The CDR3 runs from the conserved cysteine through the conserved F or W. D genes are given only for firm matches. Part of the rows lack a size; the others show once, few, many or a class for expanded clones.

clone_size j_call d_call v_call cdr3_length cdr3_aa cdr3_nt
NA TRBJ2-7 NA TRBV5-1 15 CASTPVGVASYEQYF TGCGCCAGCACCCCGGTAGGGGTCGCCTCCTACGAGCAGTACTTC
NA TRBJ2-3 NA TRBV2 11 CASRAGLRQYF TGTGCCAGCAGAGCGGGCTTGAGGCAGTATTTT
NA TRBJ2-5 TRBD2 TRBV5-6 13 CASRGLEAGTQYF TGTGCCAGCCGTGGACTAGAAGCAGGGACCCAGTACTTC
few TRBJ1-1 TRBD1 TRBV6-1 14 CASSATGENTEAFF TGTGCCAGCAGTGCGACAGGGGAGAACACTGAAGCTTTCTTT
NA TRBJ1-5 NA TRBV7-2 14 CASTIDIANQPQHF TGTGCCAGCACAATCGACATTGCCAATCAGCCCCAGCATTTT
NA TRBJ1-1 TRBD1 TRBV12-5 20 CASGLVSRGGSRGFRTEAFF TGTGCTAGTGGTTTGGTATCGCGGGGGGGAAGCAGGGGGTTCCGCACTGAAGCTTTCTTT
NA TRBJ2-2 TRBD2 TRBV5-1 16 CASSKTSGTNTGELFF TGCGCCAGCAGCAAGACTAGCGGAACGAACACCGGGGAGCTGTTTTTT
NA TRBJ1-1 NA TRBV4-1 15 CASSPRRAEGTEAFF TGCGCCAGCAGCCCCAGGAGGGCCGAGGGCACTGAAGCTTTCTTT
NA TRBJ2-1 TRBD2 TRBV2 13 CASSLGGATEQFF TGTGCCAGCAGCCTCGGGGGGGCCACTGAGCAGTTCTTC
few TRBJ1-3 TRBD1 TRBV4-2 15 CASSQAGTGGNTIYF TGTGCCAGCAGCCAAGCCGGGACAGGTGGAAACACCATATATTTT
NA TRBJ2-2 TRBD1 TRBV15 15 CATSRTGTGAGELFF TGTGCCACCAGCAGAACCGGGACAGGGGCCGGGGAGCTGTTTTTT
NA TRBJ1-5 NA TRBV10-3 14 CAIRDQGSNQPQHF TGTGCCATCAGAGATCAGGGAAGCAATCAGCCCCAGCATTTT
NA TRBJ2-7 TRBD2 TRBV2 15 CASSATGTSGPEQYF TGTGCCAGCAGTGCTACCGGGACTAGCGGCCCAGAGCAGTACTTC
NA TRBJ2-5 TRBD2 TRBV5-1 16 CASSLGTSGHQETQYF TGCGCCAGCAGCCTCGGGACTAGCGGCCACCAAGAGACCCAGTACTTC
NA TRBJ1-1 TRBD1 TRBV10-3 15 CAIRETGGAGTEAFF TGTGCCATCAGAGAGACAGGGGGCGCGGGGACTGAAGCTTTCTTT
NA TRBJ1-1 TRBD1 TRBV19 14 CASRETGENTEAFF TGTGCCAGTAGGGAGACAGGGGAAAACACTGAAGCTTTCTTT
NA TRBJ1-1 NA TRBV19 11 CASSMAGEAFF TGTGCCAGTAGTATGGCAGGCGAAGCTTTCTTT
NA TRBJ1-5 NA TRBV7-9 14 CASSLEGSWQPQHF TGTGCCAGCAGCTTAGAAGGGAGTTGGCAGCCCCAGCATTTT
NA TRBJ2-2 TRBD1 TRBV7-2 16 CASSPNVWTGDGELFF TGTGCCAGCAGCCCGAACGTATGGACAGGGGACGGGGAGCTGTTTTTT
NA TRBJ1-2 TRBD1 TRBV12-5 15 CASGLGRSGGGGYTF TGTGCTAGTGGTTTGGGTCGCTCAGGGGGCGGCGGCTACACCTTC
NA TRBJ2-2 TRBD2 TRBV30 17 CAWSGTSGGAVTGELFF TGTGCCTGGAGTGGGACTAGCGGGGGGGCGGTTACCGGGGAGCTGTTTTTT
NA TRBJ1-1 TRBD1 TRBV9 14 CASSAGTGTTEAFF TGTGCCAGCAGCGCCGGGACAGGGACCACTGAAGCTTTCTTT
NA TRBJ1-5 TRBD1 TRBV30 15 CAWSTGADRNQPQHF TGTGCCTGGTCTACAGGGGCGGACCGCAATCAGCCCCAGCATTTT
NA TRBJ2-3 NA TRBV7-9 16 CASSLLGHRRTDTQYF TGTGCCAGCAGCTTATTGGGACACAGGCGGACAGATACGCAGTATTTT
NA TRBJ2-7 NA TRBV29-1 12 CSVGPSSYEQYF TGCAGCGTTGGGCCCAGCTCCTACGAGCAGTACTTC
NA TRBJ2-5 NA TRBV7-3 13 CASSLTGGETQYF TGTGCCAGCAGCTTAACAGGGGGAGAGACCCAGTACTTC
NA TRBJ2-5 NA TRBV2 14 CASSHPQGGETQYF TGTGCCAGCAGTCACCCACAGGGTGGGGAGACCCAGTACTTC
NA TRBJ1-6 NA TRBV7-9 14 CASSFERTNSPLHF TGTGCCAGCAGCTTCGAGCGGACTAATTCACCCCTCCACTTT
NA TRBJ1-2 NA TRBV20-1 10 CSAADSGYTF TGCAGTGCTGCCGACAGTGGCTACACCTTC